These T cell receptor beta chains were read from a single sample in a study of OX40 agonist ivuxolimab in advanced cancers. Sequencing used immunoSEQ multiplex PCR; TCRdb keeps in-frame clones, though not all of them. The data contain 40,000 to 50,000 clones, 80% to 90% of them seen just once; the ten biggest clones take up around 60%. The input for sequencing was CD4+ or CD8+ T cells sorted from blood, taken in a trial of the OX40 agonist ivuxolimab. The source is an adult with an advanced solid tumor such as melanoma, head and neck, liver or kidney cancer. CDR3s leave out the opening cysteine and the closing phenylalanine or tryptophan. Each record gives: CDR3 protein, CDR3 length, J gene, V gene.

ASSLVGGDTGELF 13 TRBJ2-2 TRBV5-1
ASSYSGLLAYEQY 13 TRBJ2-7 TRBV6-5
ASSSTGQDIKNYGYT 15 TRBJ1-2 TRBV28
ASSLQGGGLHNEQF 14 TRBJ2-1 TRBV7-3
ASNLQGDTEAF 11 TRBJ1-1 TRBV5-1
ASSLQGYEQY 10 TRBJ2-7 TRBV11-3
ASGRPGTSYEQY 12 TRBJ2-7 TRBV28
ASSSTGSRSYNEQF 14 TRBJ2-1 TRBV7-9
ASSWRDQPQH 10 TRBJ1-5 TRBV6-4
ASSGSMRSETQY 12 TRBJ2-5 TRBV5-1
ASSVGSLTTEAF 12 TRBJ1-1 TRBV9
ASSERGTPMADGYT 14 TRBJ1-2 TRBV7-9
ASSLVGGGTEAF 12 TRBJ1-1 TRBV11-3
ASSRGQGEISPLH 13 TRBJ1-6 TRBV5-1
ASNTPRGPDGYT 12 TRBJ1-2 TRBV19
ASSLYGTLYNEQF 13 TRBJ2-1 TRBV7-6
ASSSLLRQGGKLF 13 TRBJ1-4 TRBV7-3
ACRTANSGNTIY 12 TRBJ1-3 TRBV30
ASSYEGGQEQY 11 TRBJ2-7 TRBV6-6
ASRDGPTGNTIY 12 TRBJ1-3 TRBV5-1
ASSVVISGNEQF 12 TRBJ2-1 TRBV9
ASSSDYRSYEQY 12 TRBJ2-7 TRBV5-4
ASSLVGDRVGGNQPQH 16 TRBJ1-5 TRBV7-2
ASIPNSNTDTQY 12 TRBJ2-3 TRBV11-1
ASSAGGVRDTEAF 13 TRBJ1-1 TRBV7-9
ASSLREVTNVLT 12 TRBJ2-6 TRBV7-8
ASSRDRGGDEQY 12 - TRBV13
ASRDSGSEYQETQY 14 TRBJ2-5 TRBV5-1
ASSQGTGVVEKLF 13 TRBJ1-4 TRBV4-3
ASSFPGQGALEGNTIY 16 TRBJ1-3 TRBV7-2
ASSLETNQETQY 12 TRBJ2-5 TRBV7-2
AWSVTSGNTIY 11 TRBJ1-3 TRBV30
AISDILGRTYEQY 13 TRBJ2-7 TRBV10-3
ASSQEVTGGTEAF 13 TRBJ1-1 TRBV4-2
AIQETSTGELF 11 TRBJ2-2 TRBV10-3
ASSYGTSGTDTQY 13 TRBJ2-3 TRBV6-6
ASSPTSGRLYEQY 13 TRBJ2-7 TRBV7-9
ASSVENRGSDTQY 13 TRBJ2-3 TRBV9